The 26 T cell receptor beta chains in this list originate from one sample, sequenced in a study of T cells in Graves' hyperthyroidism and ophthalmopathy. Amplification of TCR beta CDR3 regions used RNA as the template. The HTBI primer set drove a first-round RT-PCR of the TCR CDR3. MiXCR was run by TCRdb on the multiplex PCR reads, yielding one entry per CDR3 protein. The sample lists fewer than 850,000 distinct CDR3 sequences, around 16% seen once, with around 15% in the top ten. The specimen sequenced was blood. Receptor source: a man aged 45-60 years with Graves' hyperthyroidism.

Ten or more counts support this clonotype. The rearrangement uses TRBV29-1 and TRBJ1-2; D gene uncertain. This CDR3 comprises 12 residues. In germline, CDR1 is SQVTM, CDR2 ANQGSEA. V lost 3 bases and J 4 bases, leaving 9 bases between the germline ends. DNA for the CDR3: TGCAGCGTTGAGGAGGGAGGCTATGGCTACACCTTC. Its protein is CSVEEGGYGYTF.

In DNA form, the CDR3 reads TGTGCCAGTAGCCCACCGGAACGGAGCTCCTACAATGAGCAGTTCTTC. Its protein is CASSPPERSSYNEQFF. This chain uses TRBV19 with TRBJ2-1; no clear D. In germline, CDR1 is LNHDA, CDR2 SQIVND (reference sequence). CDR3 size: 16 residues. V dropped 6 bases and J dropped 0 bases, with 15 bases sitting between them. Full variable domain (missing parts from reference TRBV19 and TRBJ2-1): DGGITQSPKYLFRKEGQNVTLSCEQNLNHDAMYWYRQDPGQGLRLIYYSQIVNDFQKGDIAEGYSVSREKKESFPLTVTSAQKNPTAFYLCASSPPERSSYNEQFFGPGTRLTVL.

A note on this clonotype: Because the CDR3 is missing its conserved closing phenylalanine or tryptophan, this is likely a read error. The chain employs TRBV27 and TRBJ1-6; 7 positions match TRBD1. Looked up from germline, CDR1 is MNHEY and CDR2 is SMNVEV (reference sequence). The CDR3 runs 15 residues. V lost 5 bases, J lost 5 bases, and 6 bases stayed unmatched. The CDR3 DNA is TGTGCCAGCAGTAAGGACAGGAAAAATAATTCACCCCTCCACGTT. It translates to CASSKDRKNNSPLHV.

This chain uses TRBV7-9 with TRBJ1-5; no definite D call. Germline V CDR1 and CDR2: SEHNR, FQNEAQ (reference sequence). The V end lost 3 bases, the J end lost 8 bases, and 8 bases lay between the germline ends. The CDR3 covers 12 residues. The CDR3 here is CASSLGIEPQHF. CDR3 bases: TGTGCCAGCAGCTTGGGCATTGAGCCCCAGCATTTT.

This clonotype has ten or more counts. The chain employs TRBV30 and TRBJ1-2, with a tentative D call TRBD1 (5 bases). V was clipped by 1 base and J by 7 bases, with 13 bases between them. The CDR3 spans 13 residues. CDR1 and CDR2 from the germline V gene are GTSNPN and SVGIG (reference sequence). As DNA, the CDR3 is TGTGCCTGGAGTGGGGGCCACGGGTTTGGCTACACCTTC. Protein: CAWSGGHGFGYTF. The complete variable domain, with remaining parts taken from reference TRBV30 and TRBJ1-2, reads SQTIHQWPATLVQPVGSPLSLECTVEGTSNPNLYWYRQAAGRGLQLLFYSVGIGQISSEVPQNLSASRPQDRQFILSSKKLLLSDSGFYLCAWSGGHGFGYTFGSGTRLTVV.

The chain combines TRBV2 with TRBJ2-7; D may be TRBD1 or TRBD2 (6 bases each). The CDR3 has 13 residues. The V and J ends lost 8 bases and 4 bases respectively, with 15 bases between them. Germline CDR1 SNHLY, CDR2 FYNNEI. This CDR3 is CASLGGGKYEQYF. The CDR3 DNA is TGTGCCAGCCTGGGGGGCGGGAAGTACGAGCAGTACTTC.

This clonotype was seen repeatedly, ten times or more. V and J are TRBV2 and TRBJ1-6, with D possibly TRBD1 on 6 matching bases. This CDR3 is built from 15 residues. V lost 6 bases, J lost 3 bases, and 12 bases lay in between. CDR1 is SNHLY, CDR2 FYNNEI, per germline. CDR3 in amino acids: CASSPDRNYNSPLHF. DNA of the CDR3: TGTGCCAGCAGCCCGGACAGAAACTATAATTCACCCCTCCACTTT.

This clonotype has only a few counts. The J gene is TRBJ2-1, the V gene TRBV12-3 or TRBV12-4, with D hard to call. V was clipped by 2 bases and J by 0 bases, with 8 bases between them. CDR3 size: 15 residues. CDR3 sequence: CASSLRFSSYNEQFF. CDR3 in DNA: TGTGCCAGCAGTTTAAGGTTCAGCTCCTACAATGAGCAGTTCTTC.

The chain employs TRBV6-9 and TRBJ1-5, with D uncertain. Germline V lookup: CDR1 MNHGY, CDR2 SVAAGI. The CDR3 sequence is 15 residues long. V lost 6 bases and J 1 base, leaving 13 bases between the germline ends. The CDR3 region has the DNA TGTGCCAGCAGCTACCACAGCAAAAGCAATCAGCCCCAGCATTTT. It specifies CASSYHSKSNQPQHF.

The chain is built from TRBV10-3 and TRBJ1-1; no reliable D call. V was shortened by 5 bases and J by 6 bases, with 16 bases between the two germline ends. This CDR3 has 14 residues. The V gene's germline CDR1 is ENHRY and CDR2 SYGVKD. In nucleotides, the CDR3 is TGTGCCATCAGTTACTCTGGAAGGAGAGCTGAAGCTTTCTTT. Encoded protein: CAISYSGRRAEAFF.

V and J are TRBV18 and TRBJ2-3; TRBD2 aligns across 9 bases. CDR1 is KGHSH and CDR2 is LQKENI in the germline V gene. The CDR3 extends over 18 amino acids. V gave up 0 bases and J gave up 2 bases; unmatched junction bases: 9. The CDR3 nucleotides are TGTGCCAGCTCACCACCTCGCGGAGCGGGAGGCCACACAGATACGCAGTATTTT. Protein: CASSPPRGAGGHTDTQYF.

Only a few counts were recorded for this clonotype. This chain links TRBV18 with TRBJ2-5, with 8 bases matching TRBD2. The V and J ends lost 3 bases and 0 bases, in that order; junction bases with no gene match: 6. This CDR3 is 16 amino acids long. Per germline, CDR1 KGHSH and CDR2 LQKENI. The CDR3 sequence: CASSPPSGLYQETQYF. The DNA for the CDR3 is TGTGCCAGCTCACCGCCTAGCGGGCTATACCAAGAGACCCAGTACTTC. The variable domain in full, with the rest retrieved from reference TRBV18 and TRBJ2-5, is NAGVMQNPRHLVRRRGQEARLRCSPMKGHSHVYWYRQLPEEGLKFMVYLQKENIIDESGMPKERFSAEFPKEGPSILRIQQVVRGDSAAYFCASSPPSGLYQETQYFGPGTRLLVL.

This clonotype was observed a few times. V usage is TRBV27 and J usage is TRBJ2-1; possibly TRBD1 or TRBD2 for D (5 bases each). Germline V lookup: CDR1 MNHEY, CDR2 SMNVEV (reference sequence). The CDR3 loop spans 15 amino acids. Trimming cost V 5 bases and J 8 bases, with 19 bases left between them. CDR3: CASSIFFGGVDEQFF. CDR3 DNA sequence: TGTGCCAGCAGTATATTCTTTGGGGGAGTGGATGAGCAGTTCTTC.

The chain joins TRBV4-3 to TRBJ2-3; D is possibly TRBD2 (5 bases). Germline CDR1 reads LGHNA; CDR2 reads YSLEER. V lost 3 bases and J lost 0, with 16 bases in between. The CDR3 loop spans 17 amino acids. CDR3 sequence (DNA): TGCGCCAGCAGCCAGGCATTAGGGAGAACTAGCACAGATACGCAGTATTTT. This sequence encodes CASSQALGRTSTDTQYF.

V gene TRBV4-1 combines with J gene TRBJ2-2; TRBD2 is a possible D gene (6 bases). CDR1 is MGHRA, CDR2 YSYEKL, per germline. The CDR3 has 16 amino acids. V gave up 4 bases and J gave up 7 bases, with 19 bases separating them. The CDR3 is CASSPLIGGFGGELFF. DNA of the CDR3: TGCGCCAGCAGCCCCCTTATTGGAGGGTTTGGCGGGGAGCTGTTTTTT.

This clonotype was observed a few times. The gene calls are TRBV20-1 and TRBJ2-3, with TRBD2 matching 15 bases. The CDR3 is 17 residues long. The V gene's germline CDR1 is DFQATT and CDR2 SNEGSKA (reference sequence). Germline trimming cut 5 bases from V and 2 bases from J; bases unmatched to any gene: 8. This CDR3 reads CSARPGLAGGYTDTQYF. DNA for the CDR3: TGCAGTGCTCGCCCGGGACTAGCGGGGGGTTACACAGATACGCAGTATTTT.

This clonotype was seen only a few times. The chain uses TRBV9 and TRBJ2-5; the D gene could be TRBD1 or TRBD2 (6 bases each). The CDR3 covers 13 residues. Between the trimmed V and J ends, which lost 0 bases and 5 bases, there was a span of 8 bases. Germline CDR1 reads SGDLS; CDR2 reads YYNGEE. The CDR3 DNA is TGTGCCAGCAGCGTAGAAGGGGGGGAGACCCAGTACTTC. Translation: CASSVEGGETQYF. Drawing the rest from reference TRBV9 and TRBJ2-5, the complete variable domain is DSGVTQTPKHLITATGQRVTLRCSPRSGDLSVYWYQQSLDQGLQFLIQYYNGEERAKGNILERFSAQQFPDLHSELNLSSLELGDSALYFCASSVEGGETQYFGPGTRLLVL.

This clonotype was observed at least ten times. DNA for the CDR3: TGTGCCAGCAGTTTGGGGGGATCGGGACTACAGCTAATTGAGCAGTTCTTC. As protein: CASSLGGSGLQLIEQFF. V usage is TRBV28 and J usage is TRBJ2-1, with 7 bases matching TRBD2. The CDR3 is made up of 17 amino acids. The ends lost 3 bases at V and 9 bases at J; junction bases unmatched: 17. Looked up from germline, CDR1 is MDHEN and CDR2 is SYDVKM.

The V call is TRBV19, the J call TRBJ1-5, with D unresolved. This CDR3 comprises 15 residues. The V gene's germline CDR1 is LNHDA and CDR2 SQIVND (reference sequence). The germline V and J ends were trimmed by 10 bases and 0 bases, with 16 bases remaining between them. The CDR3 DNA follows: TGTGCCACAAGGTTCGGAGGATTTAGCAATCAGCCCCAGCATTTT. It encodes CATRFGGFSNQPQHF.

This chain's CDR3 is CASSQDGRPVNTGELFF. The CDR3 DNA reads TGCGCCAGCAGCCAAGACGGGAGACCAGTGAACACCGGGGAGCTGTTTTTT. The chain joins TRBV4-1 to TRBJ2-2; D may be TRBD2 (6 bases). The V gene's germline CDR1 is MGHRA and CDR2 YSYEKL. Trimming cost V 0 bases and J 1 base, with 12 bases left between them. The CDR3 consists of 17 residues.

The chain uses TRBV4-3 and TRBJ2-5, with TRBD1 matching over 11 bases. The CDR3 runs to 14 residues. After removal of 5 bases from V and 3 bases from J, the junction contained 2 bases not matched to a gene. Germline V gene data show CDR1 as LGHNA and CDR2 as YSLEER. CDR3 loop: CASSWDRGEETQYF. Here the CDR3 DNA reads TGCGCCAGCAGCTGGGACAGGGGGGAAGAGACCCAGTACTTC.

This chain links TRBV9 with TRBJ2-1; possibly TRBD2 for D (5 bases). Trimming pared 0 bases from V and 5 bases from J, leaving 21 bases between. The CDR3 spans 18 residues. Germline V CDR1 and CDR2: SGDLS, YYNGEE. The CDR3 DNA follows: TGTGCCAGCAGCGTAGGGGCTGTGGCGGGCCTCCAGGACAATGAGCAGTTCTTC. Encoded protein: CASSVGAVAGLQDNEQFF.

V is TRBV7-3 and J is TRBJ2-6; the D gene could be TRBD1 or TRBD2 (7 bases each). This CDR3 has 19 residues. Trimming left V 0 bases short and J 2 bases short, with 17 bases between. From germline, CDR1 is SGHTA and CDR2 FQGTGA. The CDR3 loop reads CASSLTGGGRGTGANVLTF. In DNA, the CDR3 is TGTGCCAGCAGCTTAACGGGGGGGGGCAGGGGGACTGGGGCCAACGTCCTGACTTTC.

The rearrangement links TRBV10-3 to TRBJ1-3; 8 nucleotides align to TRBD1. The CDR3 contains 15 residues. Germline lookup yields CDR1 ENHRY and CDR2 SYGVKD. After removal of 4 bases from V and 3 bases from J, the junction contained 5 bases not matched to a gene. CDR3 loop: CAISVGDRGGNTIYF. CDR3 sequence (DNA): TGTGCCATCAGTGTCGGCGACAGGGGTGGAAACACCATATATTTT.

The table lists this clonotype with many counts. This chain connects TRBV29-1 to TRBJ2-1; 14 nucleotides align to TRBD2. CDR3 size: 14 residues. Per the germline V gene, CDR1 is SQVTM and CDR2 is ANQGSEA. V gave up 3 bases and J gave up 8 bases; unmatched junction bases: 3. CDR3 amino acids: CSVEGLAGVDEQFF. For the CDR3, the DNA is TGCAGCGTTGAGGGACTAGCGGGAGTTGATGAGCAGTTCTTC.

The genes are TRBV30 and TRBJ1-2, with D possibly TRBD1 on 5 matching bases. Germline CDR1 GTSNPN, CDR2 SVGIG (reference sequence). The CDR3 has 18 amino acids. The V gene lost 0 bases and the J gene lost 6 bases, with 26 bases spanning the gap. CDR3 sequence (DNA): TGTGCCTGGAGTGTATCGGGGTCCCTAGCCGCAGGGACCGATGGCTACACCTTC. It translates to CAWSVSGSLAAGTDGYTF. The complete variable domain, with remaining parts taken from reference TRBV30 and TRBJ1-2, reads SQTIHQWPATLVQPVGSPLSLECTVEGTSNPNLYWYRQAAGRGLQLLFYSVGIGQISSEVPQNLSASRPQDRQFILSSKKLLLSDSGFYLCAWSVSGSLAAGTDGYTFGSGTRLTVV.